This TCR beta chain was documented in a study of cytomegalovirus exposure and HLA in healthy donors. Notes on the study in general: The authors listed 180 or so TCR beta chains as cytomegalovirus-associated. Per a later analysis, fewer than 20,000 TCR beta sequences showed association with HLA alleles at 0.05 false discovery rate.

As for this clone: Antigen unknown.

The PCR employed 60 Vbeta primers together with 13 Jbeta primers. Measured with immunoSEQ multiplex PCR; TCRdb has only the in-frame clones, and not every one. The sample lists about 52,000 clones, around 52% occurring once. The germline gives CDR1 MNHEY, CDR2 SMNVEV (reference sequence). The CDR3 loop spans 16 amino acids. J gave up 0 bases and V 3 bases, and 7 bases lay outside the gene matches. V is TRBV27 and J is TRBJ1-2; 7 bases map to TRBD1. This receptor was obtained from a human donor in good health. Sequenced: PBMCs. CDR3 loop: CASSFRDRRSNYGYTF. CDR3 in DNA: TGTGCCAGCAGTTTCCGGGACAGACGTTCTAACTATGGCTACACCTTC.